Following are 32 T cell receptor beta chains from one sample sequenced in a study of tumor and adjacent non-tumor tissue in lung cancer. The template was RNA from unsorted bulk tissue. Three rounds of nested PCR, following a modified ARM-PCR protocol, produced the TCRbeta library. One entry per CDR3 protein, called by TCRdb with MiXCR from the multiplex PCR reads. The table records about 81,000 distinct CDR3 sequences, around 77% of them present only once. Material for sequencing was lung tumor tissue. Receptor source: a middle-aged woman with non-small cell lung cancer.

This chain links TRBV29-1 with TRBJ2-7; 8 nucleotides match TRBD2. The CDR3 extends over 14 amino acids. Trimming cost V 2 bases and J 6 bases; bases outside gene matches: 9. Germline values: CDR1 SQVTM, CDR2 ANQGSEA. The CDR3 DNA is TGCAGCGTTGAAACGGCGGGAGGACCATGCGAGCAGTACTTC. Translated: CSVETAGGPCEQYF.

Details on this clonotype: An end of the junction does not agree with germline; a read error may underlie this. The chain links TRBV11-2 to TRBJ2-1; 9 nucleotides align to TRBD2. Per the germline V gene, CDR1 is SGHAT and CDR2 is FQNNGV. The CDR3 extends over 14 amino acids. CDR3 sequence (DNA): TGTGCCAGCAGCTCGACTAGCGGAGACAATGAGCAGCTCTTC. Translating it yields CASSSTSGDNEQLF. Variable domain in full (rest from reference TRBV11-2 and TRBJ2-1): EAGVAQSPRYKIIEKRQSVAFWCNPISGHATLYWYQQILGQGPKLLIQFQNNGVVDDSQLPKDRFSAERLKGVDSTLKIQPAKLEDSAVYLCASSSTSGDNEQLFGPGTRLTVL.

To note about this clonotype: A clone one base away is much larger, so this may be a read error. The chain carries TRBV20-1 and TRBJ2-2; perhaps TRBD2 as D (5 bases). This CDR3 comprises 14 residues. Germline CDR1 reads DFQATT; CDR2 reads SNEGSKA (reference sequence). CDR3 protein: CSTGLEANTWELFF. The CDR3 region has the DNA TGCAGTACCGGATTGGAGGCGAACACCTGGGAGCTGTTTTTT.

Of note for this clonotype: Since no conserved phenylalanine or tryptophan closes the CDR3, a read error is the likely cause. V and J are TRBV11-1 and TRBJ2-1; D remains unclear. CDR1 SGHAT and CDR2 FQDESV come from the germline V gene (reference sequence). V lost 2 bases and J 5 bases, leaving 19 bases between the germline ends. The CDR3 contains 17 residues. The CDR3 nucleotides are TGTGCCAGCAGCTTAAGAGTCCCACCGTCAGGAGACAATGAGCAGTTCTTA. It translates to CASSLRVPPSGDNEQFL.

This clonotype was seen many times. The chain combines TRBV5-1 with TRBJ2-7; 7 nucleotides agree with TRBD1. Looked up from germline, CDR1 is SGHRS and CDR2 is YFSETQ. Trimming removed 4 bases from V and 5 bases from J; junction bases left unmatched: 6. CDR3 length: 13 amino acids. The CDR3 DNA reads TGCGCCAGCAGCCCCGGGACAGTGGACGAGCAGTACTTC. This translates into CASSPGTVDEQYF.

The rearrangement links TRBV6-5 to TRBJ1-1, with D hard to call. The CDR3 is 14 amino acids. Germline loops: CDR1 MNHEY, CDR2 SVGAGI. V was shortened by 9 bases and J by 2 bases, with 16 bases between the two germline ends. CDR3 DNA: TGTGCCAGGAGATACGACAAGTATAACACTGAAGCTTTCTTT. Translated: CARRYDKYNTEAFF.

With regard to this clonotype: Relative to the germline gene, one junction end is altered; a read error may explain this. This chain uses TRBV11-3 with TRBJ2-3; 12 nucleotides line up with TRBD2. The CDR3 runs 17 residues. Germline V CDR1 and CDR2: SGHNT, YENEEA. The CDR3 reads CASSSSLLAGGGDAQYF. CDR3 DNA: TGTGCTAGCAGCTCAAGCCTTCTAGCGGGGGGGGGAGATGCGCAGTATTTT.

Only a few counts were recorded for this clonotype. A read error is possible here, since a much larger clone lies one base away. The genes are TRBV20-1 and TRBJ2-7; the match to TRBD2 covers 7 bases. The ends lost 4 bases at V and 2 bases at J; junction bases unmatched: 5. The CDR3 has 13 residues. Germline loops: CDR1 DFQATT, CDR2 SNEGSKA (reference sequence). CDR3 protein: CSAIPGGTYEQYF. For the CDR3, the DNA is TGCAGTGCTATCCCCGGGGGGACCTACGAGCAGTACTTC.

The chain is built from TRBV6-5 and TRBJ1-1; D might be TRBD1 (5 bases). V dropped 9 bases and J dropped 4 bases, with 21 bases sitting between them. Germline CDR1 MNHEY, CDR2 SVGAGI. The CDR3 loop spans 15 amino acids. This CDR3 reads CASSGQGGDGTEAFF. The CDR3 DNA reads TGTGCCAGTAGTGGCCAGGGTGGTGACGGCACTGAAGCTTTCTTT.

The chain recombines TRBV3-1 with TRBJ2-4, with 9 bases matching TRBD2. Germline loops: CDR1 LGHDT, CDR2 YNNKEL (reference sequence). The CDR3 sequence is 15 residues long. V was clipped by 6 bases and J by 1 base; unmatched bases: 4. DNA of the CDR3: TGTGCCAGCAGGGGCGGGGGGGCCGCCAAAAACATTCAGTACTTC. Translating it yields CASRGGGAAKNIQYF.

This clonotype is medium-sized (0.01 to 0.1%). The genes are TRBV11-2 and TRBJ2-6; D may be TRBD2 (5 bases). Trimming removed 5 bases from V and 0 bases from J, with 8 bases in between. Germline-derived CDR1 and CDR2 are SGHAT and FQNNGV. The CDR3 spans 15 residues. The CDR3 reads CASSGEGSGANVLTF. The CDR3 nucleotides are TGTGCCAGCAGCGGAGAGGGCTCTGGGGCCAACGTCCTGACTTTC.

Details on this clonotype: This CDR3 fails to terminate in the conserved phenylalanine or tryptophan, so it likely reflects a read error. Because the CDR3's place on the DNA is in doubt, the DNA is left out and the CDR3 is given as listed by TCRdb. CDR3 amino acids: CASSGTGDVSYEQYL. This chain connects TRBV6-5 to TRBJ2-7; the D call of TRBD1 is as the table states it, not checked on the DNA. Per the germline V gene, CDR1 is MNHEY and CDR2 is SVGAGI. The CDR3 extends over 15 residues, inclusive of both ends.

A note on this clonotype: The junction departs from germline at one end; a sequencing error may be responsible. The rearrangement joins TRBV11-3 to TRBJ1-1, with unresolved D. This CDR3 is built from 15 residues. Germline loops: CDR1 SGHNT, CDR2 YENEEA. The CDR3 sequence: CASEWSGDGNTEAFF. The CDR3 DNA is TGCGCCAGCGAATGGTCGGGTGACGGGAACACTGAAGCTTTCTTT.

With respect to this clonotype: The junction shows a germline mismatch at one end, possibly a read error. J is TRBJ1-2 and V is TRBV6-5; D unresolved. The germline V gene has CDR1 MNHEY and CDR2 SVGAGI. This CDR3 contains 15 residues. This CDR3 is CASRSVSTSNYGYTF. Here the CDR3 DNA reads TGTGCCAGCAGATCTGTATCTACATCTAACTATGGTTACACCTTC.

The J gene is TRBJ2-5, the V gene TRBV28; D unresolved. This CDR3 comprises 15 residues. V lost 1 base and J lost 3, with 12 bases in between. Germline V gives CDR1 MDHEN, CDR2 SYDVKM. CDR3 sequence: CASSLFMGWEETQYF. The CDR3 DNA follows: TGTGCCAGCAGTTTATTTATGGGGTGGGAAGAGACCCAGTACTTC.

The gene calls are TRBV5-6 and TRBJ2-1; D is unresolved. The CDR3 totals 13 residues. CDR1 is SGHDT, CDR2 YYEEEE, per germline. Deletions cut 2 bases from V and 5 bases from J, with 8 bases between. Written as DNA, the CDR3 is TGTGCCAGCAGCTTATTGGGGAACAATGAGCAGTTCTTC. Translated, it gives CASSLLGNNEQFF.

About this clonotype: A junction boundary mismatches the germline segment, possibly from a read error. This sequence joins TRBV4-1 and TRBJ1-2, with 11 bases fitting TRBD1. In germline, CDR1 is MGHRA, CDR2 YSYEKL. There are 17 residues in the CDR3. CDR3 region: CASSSDRGQTQKYDYTF. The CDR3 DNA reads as TGCGCCAGCAGCTCGGACAGGGGGCAGACTCAGAAGTATGACTACACTTTC.

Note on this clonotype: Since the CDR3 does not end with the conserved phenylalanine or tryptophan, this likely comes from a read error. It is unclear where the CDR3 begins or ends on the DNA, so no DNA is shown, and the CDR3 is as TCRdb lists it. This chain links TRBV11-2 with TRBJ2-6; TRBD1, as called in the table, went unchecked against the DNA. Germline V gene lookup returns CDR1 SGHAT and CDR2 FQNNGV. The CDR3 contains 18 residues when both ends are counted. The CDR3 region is CVSSARTGGSSGANVQTS.

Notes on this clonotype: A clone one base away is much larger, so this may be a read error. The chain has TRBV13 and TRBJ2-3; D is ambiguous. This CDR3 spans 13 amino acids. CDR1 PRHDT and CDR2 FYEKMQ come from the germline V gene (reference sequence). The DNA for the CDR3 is TGTGCCAGCAGCTTACGGGTCACAGATACGCGGTATTTT. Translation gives CASSLRVTDTRYF.

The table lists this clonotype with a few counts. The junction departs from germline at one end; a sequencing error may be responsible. In DNA form, the CDR3 reads TGTGTCTGGAGGGAGCCCCTTTGGGATGAGCAGTTCTTC. Amino acids: CVWREPLWDEQFF. The chain has TRBV30 and TRBJ2-1; D may be TRBD2 (6 bases). Per the germline V gene, CDR1 is GTSNPN and CDR2 is SVGIG (reference sequence). The CDR3 sequence is 13 residues long.

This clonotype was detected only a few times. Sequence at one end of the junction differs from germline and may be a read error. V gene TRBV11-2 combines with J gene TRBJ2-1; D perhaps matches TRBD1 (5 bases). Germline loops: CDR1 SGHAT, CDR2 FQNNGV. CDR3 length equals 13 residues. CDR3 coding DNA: TGTGCCAGCAGCACAGGATTTAACAATGAGCAGATCTTC. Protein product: CASSTGFNNEQIF. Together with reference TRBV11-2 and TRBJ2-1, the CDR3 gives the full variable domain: EAGVAQSPRYKIIEKRQSVAFWCNPISGHATLYWYQQILGQGPKLLIQFQNNGVVDDSQLPKDRFSAERLKGVDSTLKIQPAKLEDSAVYLCASSTGFNNEQIFGPGTRLTVL.

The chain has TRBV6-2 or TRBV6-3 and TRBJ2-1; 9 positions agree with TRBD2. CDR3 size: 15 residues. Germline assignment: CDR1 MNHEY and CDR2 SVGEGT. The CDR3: CVSRRSGGLYNEQFF. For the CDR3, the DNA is TGTGTCAGTAGGCGAAGCGGGGGGTTGTACAATGAGCAGTTCTTC.

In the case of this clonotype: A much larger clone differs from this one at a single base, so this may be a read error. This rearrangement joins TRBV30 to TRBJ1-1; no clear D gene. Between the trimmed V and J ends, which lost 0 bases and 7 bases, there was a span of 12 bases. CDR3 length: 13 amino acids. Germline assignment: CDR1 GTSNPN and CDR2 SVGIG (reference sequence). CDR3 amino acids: CAWSVLRSIEAFF. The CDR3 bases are TGTGCCTGGAGTGTACTAAGGAGCATTGAAGCTTTCTTT.

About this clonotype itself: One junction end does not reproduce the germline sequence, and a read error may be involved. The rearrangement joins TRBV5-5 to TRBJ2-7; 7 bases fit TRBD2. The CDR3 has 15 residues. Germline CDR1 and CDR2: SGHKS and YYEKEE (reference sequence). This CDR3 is CACSFLSGGSDEQYF. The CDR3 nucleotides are TGTGCCTGCAGCTTCCTTTCGGGGGGTAGTGACGAGCAGTACTTC.

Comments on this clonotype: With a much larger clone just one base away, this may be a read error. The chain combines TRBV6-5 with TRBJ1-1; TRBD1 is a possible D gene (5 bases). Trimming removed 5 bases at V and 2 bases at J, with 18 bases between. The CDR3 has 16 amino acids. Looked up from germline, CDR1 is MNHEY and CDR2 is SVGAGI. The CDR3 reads CASSHPVRGLNTEAFF. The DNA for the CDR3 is TGTGCCAGCAGTCATCCCGTTAGGGGCCTAAACACTGAAGCTTTCTTT.

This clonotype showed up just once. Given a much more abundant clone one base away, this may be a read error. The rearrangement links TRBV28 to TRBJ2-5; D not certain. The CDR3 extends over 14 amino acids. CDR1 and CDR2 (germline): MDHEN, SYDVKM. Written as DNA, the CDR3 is TGTACCAGCAGTAGAAATGGGTTGTGGGAGACCCAGTACTTC. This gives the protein CTSSRNGLWETQYF.

The CDR3 region is CSTGAGGHYNEQFF. Written as DNA, the CDR3 is TGCAGCACTGGGGCGGGGGGCCACTACAATGAGCAGTTCTTC. This chain joins TRBV29-1 and TRBJ2-1, with 8 positions matching TRBD2. Germline V gene data show CDR1 as SQVTM and CDR2 as ANQGSEA. The V segment lost 8 bases and the J segment 3 bases; nucleotides outside the gene matches: 9. This CDR3 comprises 14 residues.

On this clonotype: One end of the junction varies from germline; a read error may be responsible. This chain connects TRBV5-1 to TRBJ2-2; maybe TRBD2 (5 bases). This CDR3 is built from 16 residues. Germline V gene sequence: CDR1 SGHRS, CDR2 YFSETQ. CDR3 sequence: CASSLVVGIDVGELFF. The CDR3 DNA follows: TGCGCCAGCAGCTTGGTGGTCGGAATTGATGTCGGGGAGCTGTTTTTC.

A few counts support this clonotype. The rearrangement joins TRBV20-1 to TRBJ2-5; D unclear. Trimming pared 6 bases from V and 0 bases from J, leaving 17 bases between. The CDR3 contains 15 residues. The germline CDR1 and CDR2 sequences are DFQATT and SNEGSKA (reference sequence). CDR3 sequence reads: CSAIHSWTDQETQYF. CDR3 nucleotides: TGCAGTGCCATTCACTCTTGGACGGACCAAGAGACCCAGTACTTC.

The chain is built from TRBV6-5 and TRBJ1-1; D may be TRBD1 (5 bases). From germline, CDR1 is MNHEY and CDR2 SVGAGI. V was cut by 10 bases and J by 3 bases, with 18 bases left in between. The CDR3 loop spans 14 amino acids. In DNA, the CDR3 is TGTGCCACCAGCATCCCGGGACGGGACACTGAAGCTTTCTTT. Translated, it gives CATSIPGRDTEAFF.

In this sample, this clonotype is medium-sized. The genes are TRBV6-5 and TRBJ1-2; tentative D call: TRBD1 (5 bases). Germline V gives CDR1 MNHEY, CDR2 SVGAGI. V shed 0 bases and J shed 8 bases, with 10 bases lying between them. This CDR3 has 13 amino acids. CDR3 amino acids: CASSYSPWGGYTF. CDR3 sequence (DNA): TGTGCCAGCAGTTACTCCCCCTGGGGGGGCTACACCTTC.

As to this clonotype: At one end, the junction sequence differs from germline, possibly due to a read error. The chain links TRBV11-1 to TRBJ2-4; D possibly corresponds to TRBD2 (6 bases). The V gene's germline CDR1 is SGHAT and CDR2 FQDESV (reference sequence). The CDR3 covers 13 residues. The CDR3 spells CAGSLAIKNIQYF. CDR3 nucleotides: TGTGCCGGCAGCCTAGCGATAAAAAACATTCAGTACTTC.